The rows below give T cell receptor beta chains drawn from one sample of a study of T cell repertoires in cytomegalovirus infection. TCRdb reprocessed the reads with MiXCR, giving one entry per CDR3 protein. The table has about 300,000 distinct CDR3 sequences, approximately 8.9% seen once. Sequencing was done on a sample of PBMCs. These receptors were collected from a human donor in good health (CMV status not recorded). Some clones in this sample may be carry-over from other donors' samples. CDR3s include the opening cysteine and the closing phenylalanine or tryptophan. A D gene is named only where the DNA matches it firmly. Part of the rows lack a size; the others show once, few, many or a class for expanded clones.

length | J | D | V | size | CDR3 | DNA
15 | TRBJ2-1 | TRBD2 | TRBV6-1 | many | CASSVGSGNNNEQFF | TGTGCCAGCAGTGTGGGGAGCGGGAATAACAATGAGCAGTTCTTC
17 | TRBJ2-3 | TRBD2 | TRBV6-2/TRBV6-3 | many | CASSYSISGGFTDTQYF | TGTGCCAGCAGTTACTCGATTAGCGGGGGATTCACAGATACGCAGTATTTT
12 | TRBJ1-1 | TRBD1 | TRBV5-6 | many | CASSQGDTEAFF | TGTGCCAGCAGCCAGGGGGACACTGAAGCTTTCTTT
13 | TRBJ1-2 | TRBD1 | TRBV6-5 | many | CASRDRGRDGYTF | TGTGCCAGCCGGGACAGGGGAAGGGATGGCTACACCTTC
15 | TRBJ2-6 | NA | TRBV6-1 | many | CASSYNRAGANVLTF | TGTGCCAGCAGTTATAATCGGGCTGGGGCCAACGTCCTGACTTTC
9 | TRBJ1-5 | NA | TRBV7-2 | many | CASLTPQHF | TGTGCCAGCCTGACGCCCCAGCATTTT
13 | TRBJ2-5 | NA | TRBV2 | many | CASSVGQGETQYF | TGTGCCAGCAGTGTTGGGCAGGGAGAGACCCAGTACTTC
16 | TRBJ2-1 | TRBD2 | TRBV7-9 | NA | CASSPFLLADYGSELF | TGTGCCAGCAGCCCCTTCCTCCTAGCGGACTATGGTAGTGAGCTCTTC
15 | TRBJ2-2 | NA | TRBV5-1 | NA | CASSWTRSNTGELFF | TGCGCCAGCAGCTGGACTCGCTCTAACACCGGGGAGCTGTTTTTT
15 | TRBJ2-2 | TRBD2 | TRBV4-3 | many | CASSASLGGAGELFF | TGCGCCAGCAGCGCCTCCCTCGGGGGGGCCGGGGAGCTGTTTTTT
14 | TRBJ2-5 | TRBD2 | TRBV7-9 | few | CASSFNGGDETQYF | TGTGCCAGCAGCTTCAACGGGGGGGACGAGACCCAGTACTTC
15 | TRBJ2-3 | NA | TRBV11-2 | many | CASSSRGRSTDTQYF | TGTGCCAGCAGCTCCAGGGGAAGAAGCACAGATACGCAGTATTTT
15 | TRBJ1-6 | NA | TRBV4-3 | few | CASREEGGLNSPLHF | TGCGCCAGCAGGGAGGAAGGGGGGCTGAATTCACCCCTCCACTTT
14 | TRBJ2-7 | NA | TRBV5-1 | NA | CASSPNTASYEQYF | TGCGCCAGCAGCCCTAACACAGCCTCCTACGAGCAGTACTTC
13 | TRBJ2-3 | NA | TRBV20-1 | NA | CSAKVPPTDTQYF | TGCAGTGCCAAGGTTCCGCCCACAGATACGCAGTATTTT
15 | TRBJ2-1 | NA | TRBV10-3 | many | CAIKLGTRDYNEQFF | TGTGCCATCAAATTGGGGACCCGGGACTACAATGAGCAGTTCTTC
17 | TRBJ2-6 | TRBD2 | TRBV7-2 | many | CASSLLAGSSGANVLTF | TGTGCCAGCAGCTTACTAGCGGGTAGCTCTGGGGCCAACGTCCTGACTTTC
17 | TRBJ2-3 | TRBD2 | TRBV20-1 | NA | CSARAVRGTSGTDTQYF | TGCAGTGCTAGAGCCGTCCGTGGGACTAGCGGGACAGATACGCAGTATTTT
12 | TRBJ1-5 | TRBD1 | TRBV28 | few | CASRTGNQPQHF | TGTGCCAGCAGGACAGGGAATCAGCCCCAGCATTTT
15 | TRBJ2-3 | NA | TRBV7-9 | many | CASSFNGLATDTQYF | TGTGCCAGCAGCTTCAACGGCCTAGCAACAGATACGCAGTATTTT
17 | TRBJ2-2 | TRBD1 | TRBV28 | many | CASSSPAGTGGAGELFF | TGTGCCAGCAGTTCACCCGCCGGGACAGGGGGCGCCGGGGAGCTGTTTTTT
15 | TRBJ1-3 | TRBD1 | TRBV5-1 | NA | CASSRDSYRGNTIYF | TGCGCCAGCAGCCGGGACAGCTACCGTGGAAACACCATATATTTT
13 | TRBJ1-1 | NA | TRBV11-2 | NA | CASSFQFPGEAFF | TGTGCCAGCAGCTTTCAATTCCCGGGAGAAGCTTTCTTT
17 | TRBJ2-6 | NA | TRBV6-2/TRBV6-3 | many | CASSYYRDGSGANVLTF | TGTGCCAGCAGTTACTATCGGGACGGCTCTGGGGCCAACGTCCTGACTTTC
14 | TRBJ2-5 | TRBD1 | TRBV5-4 | NA | CASSLNDREETQYF | TGTGCCAGCAGCTTGAATGACAGGGAAGAGACCCAGTACTTC
13 | TRBJ2-7 | NA | TRBV7-9 | many | CASSSNPVYEQYF | TGTGCCAGCAGCTCTAATCCCGTCTACGAGCAGTACTTC
13 | TRBJ2-6 | NA | TRBV29-1 | NA | CGVAGSGANVLTF | TGCGGGGTTGCGGGCTCTGGGGCCAACGTCCTGACTTTC
19 | TRBJ2-2 | NA | TRBV27 | many | CASSSRWTRRGIWAGELFF | TGTGCCAGCAGTTCGCGGTGGACGCGGCGGGGTATTTGGGCCGGGGAGCTGTTTTTT
14 | TRBJ2-3 | NA | TRBV19 | NA | CASSIGGPTYTQYF | TGTGCCAGTAGTATAGGGGGTCCGACCTATACGCAGTATTTT
13 | TRBJ2-7 | NA | TRBV5-5 | many | CASSLTHSYEQYF | TGTGCCAGCAGCTTGACGCACAGCTACGAGCAGTACTTC
12 | TRBJ2-2 | NA | TRBV20-1 | NA | CSASDVLGELFF | TGCAGTGCTAGTGACGTACTCGGGGAGCTGTTTTTT
17 | TRBJ2-5 | TRBD2 | TRBV2 | few | CASILAGGPPAQETQYF | TGTGCCAGCATACTAGCGGGGGGGCCCCCCGCCCAAGAGACCCAGTACTTC
14 | TRBJ1-1 | NA | TRBV12-3/TRBV12-4 | many | CASSLGRENTEAFF | TGTGCCAGCAGTTTGGGTAGGGAGAACACTGAAGCTTTCTTT
14 | TRBJ2-1 | TRBD2 | TRBV29-1 | NA | CSVEAGSGDREQFF | TGCAGCGTTGAAGCGGGAAGCGGGGACCGTGAGCAGTTCTTC
14 | TRBJ1-6 | NA | TRBV7-2 | many | CASSSWVLNSPLHF | TGTGCCAGCAGCTCATGGGTGCTTAATTCACCCCTCCACTTT
17 | TRBJ1-1 | NA | TRBV14 | NA | CASSQDRVQPLNTEAFF | TGTGCCAGCAGCCAAGACAGGGTCCAACCGCTGAACACTGAAGCTTTCTTT
12 | TRBJ2-2 | NA | TRBV28 | NA | CASSLYGWELFF | TGTGCCAGCAGTTTATATGGTTGGGAGCTGTTTTTT
12 | TRBJ1-1 | NA | TRBV28 | NA | CASTSTVVEAFF | TGTGCCAGCACTTCAACCGTCGTTGAAGCTTTCTTT
13 | TRBJ1-1 | NA | TRBV2 | NA | CASSALSNTEAFF | TGTGCCAGCAGTGCGCTGTCGAACACTGAAGCTTTCTTT
16 | TRBJ1-2 | TRBD1 | TRBV29-1 | NA | CSVDPSGGEFGDGYTF | TGCAGCGTTGATCCTTCAGGGGGGGAATTTGGAGATGGCTACACCTTC
14 | TRBJ1-1 | NA | TRBV7-2 | many | CASSFLGPQTEAFF | TGTGCCAGCAGCTTCCTGGGGCCGCAAACTGAAGCTTTCTTT
15 | TRBJ2-1 | NA | TRBV28 | many | CASSSGQGRANEQFF | TGTGCCAGCAGTAGTGGTCAGGGAAGGGCCAATGAGCAGTTCTTC
13 | TRBJ2-3 | NA | TRBV12-3/TRBV12-4 | many | CASSLRNTDTQYF | TGTGCCAGCAGTTTGAGAAACACAGATACGCAGTATTTT
11 | TRBJ2-4 | NA | TRBV7-2 | many | CASSSRDIQYF | TGTGCCAGCAGCTCGCGGGACATTCAGTACTTC
14 | TRBJ1-1 | NA | TRBV2 | NA | CASSETQGGTEAFF | TGTGCCAGCAGTGAGACGCAGGGAGGCACTGAAGCTTTCTTT
14 | TRBJ2-3 | NA | TRBV19 | NA | CASTRAGDKNTQYF | TGTGCCAGTACCAGGGCAGGAGACAAGAATACGCAGTATTTT
16 | TRBJ1-1 | TRBD1 | TRBV28 | many | CASSFLGQIMNTEAFF | TGTGCCAGCAGTTTCCTGGGACAGATCATGAACACTGAAGCTTTCTTT
17 | TRBJ2-3 | TRBD2 | TRBV9 | many | CASSGSGTSGRTDTQYF | TGTGCCAGCAGCGGATCCGGGACTAGCGGGCGCACAGATACGCAGTATTTT